These 18 T cell receptor beta chains originate from one sample sequenced in a study of Ad26.COV2.S vaccination and SARS-CoV-2 variants. Stated treatment: about 20 received Ad26.COV2.S at low or high dose, single or two shots; roughly five received placebo; per-sample allocation not given. Following the first vaccine or placebo injection, samples were taken on day 63. The repertoire was sequenced with immunoSEQ multiplex PCR; TCRdb's copy has only in-frame clones and lacks some. The repertoire includes just over 350,000 clones, approximately 81% of them detected once, and 3% to 4% sits in the top ten. Sample: peripheral blood, taken in a trial of Ad26.COV2.S vaccine versus placebo. The receptor source for this set is a person aged 18-60 years who received the Ad26.COV2.S COVID-19 vaccine or a placebo.

The rearrangement joins TRBV6-5 to TRBJ2-1; 9 nucleotides line up with TRBD1. Looked up from germline, CDR1 is MNHEY and CDR2 is SVGAGI. This CDR3 comprises 15 residues. J lost 2 bases, V lost 5 bases, and 4 bases had no gene match. CDR3: CASSPGTGTYNEQFF. The DNA of the CDR3 is TGTGCCAGCAGTCCCGGGACAGGGACCTACAATGAGCAGTTCTTC.

V and J are TRBV6-5 and TRBJ2-1; weak D call: TRBD2 (6 bases). Germline V CDR1 and CDR2: MNHEY, SVGAGI. CDR3 size: 16 residues. V was pared by 4 bases and J by 3 bases, with 16 bases between. The CDR3 sequence is CASSFLGGGGYNEQFF. CDR3 sequence (DNA): TGTGCCAGCAGTTTCTTGGGGGGAGGAGGCTACAATGAGCAGTTCTTC.

This clone was recorded once. The V call is TRBV19, the J call TRBJ2-5; D unresolved. Germline V lookup: CDR1 LNHDA, CDR2 SQIVND (reference sequence). This CDR3 comprises 14 residues. Trimming removed 7 bases at V and 3 bases at J, with 15 bases between. CDR3 sequence (DNA): TGTGCCAGTACTAGGTCAGGTACGGAAGAGACCCAGTACTTC. This gives the protein CASTRSGTEETQYF.

The rearrangement uses TRBV3-1 (or the pseudogene TRBV3-2) and TRBJ1-2, with 7 bases fitting TRBD1. This CDR3 has 17 amino acids. Germline assignment: CDR1 LGHDT and CDR2 YNNKEL (reference sequence). Trimming cost V 1 base and J 4 bases; bases outside gene matches: 12. CDR3 protein: CASSQGNPSGGSYGYTF. CDR3 bases: TGTGCCAGCAGCCAAGGTAACCCCTCAGGGGGGTCCTATGGCTACACCTTC.

Of note for this clone: A junction end diverges from the germline sequence, so it may reflect a read error. The CDR3 DNA is TGTGCCAGCAGTTACTCGAGGGACACCCCTCTGCTCTTT. As protein: CASSYSRDTPLLF. V gene TRBV6-5 combines with J gene TRBJ2-2, with D possibly being TRBD1 (6 bases). Looked up from germline, CDR1 is MNHEY and CDR2 is SVGAGI. This CDR3 is built from 13 residues.

This sequence joins TRBV4-1 and TRBJ1-5; D gene unclear. Deletions cut 5 bases from V and 0 bases from J, with 11 bases between. The germline CDR1 and CDR2 sequences are MGHRA and YSYEKL. The CDR3 consists of 15 residues. Written as DNA, the CDR3 is TGCGCCAGCAGCGACCAGGCAAATAGCAATCAGCCCCAGCATTTT. Protein product: CASSDQANSNQPQHF.

This sequence joins TRBV18 and TRBJ2-2, with 13 bases matching TRBD2. CDR3 length: 17 amino acids. Germline values: CDR1 KGHSH, CDR2 LQKENI. V shed 3 bases and J 3 bases; nucleotides not matched to a gene: 4. The CDR3 DNA reads TGTGCCAGCTCACCCCCACTAGCGGGAGGGGACACCGGGGAGCTGTTTTTT. Translation: CASSPPLAGGDTGELFF.

This sequence joins TRBV28 and TRBJ2-2; 7 positions agree with TRBD1. Germline V lookup: CDR1 MDHEN, CDR2 SYDVKM. J gave up 3 bases and V 3 bases, and 7 bases lay outside the gene matches. This CDR3 comprises 16 residues. The chain's CDR3 is CASSFDRGRDTGELFF. The CDR3 region has the DNA TGTGCCAGCAGTTTCGATAGGGGGCGGGACACCGGGGAGCTGTTTTTT. Full variable domain (rest looked up from reference TRBV28 and TRBJ2-2): DVKVTQSSRYLVKRTGEKVFLECVQDMDHENMFWYRQDPGLGLRLIYFSYDVKMKEKGDIPEGYSVSREKKERFSLILESASTNQTSMYLCASSFDRGRDTGELFFGEGSRLTVL.

The rearrangement joins TRBV4-3 to TRBJ2-2; a possible D gene is TRBD2 (5 bases). V shed 4 bases and J shed 5 bases, with 14 bases lying between them. Germline V gives CDR1 LGHNA, CDR2 YSLEER. CDR3 length: 15 residues. CDR3 sequence reads: CASSPFREGTGELFF. Written as DNA, the CDR3 is TGCGCCAGCAGCCCATTTCGGGAAGGAACCGGGGAGCTGTTTTTT.

This clone was observed a handful of times. The CDR3 region has the DNA TGTGCCAGCAGCGTAGCTGGAGGGTTCTACGAGGGGCAGTACTTC. Amino acids: CASSVAGGFYEGQYF. V and J are TRBV9 and TRBJ2-7; the D gene is possibly TRBD2 (6 bases). This CDR3 is 15 amino acids long. The germline V and J ends were trimmed by 0 bases and 9 bases, with 19 bases remaining between them. CDR1 is SGDLS, CDR2 YYNGEE, per germline.

J is TRBJ1-5 and V is TRBV10-3, with 11 bases that match TRBD1. V shed 6 bases, J shed 4 bases, and the junction held 2 bases outside the gene matches. CDR1 is ENHRY and CDR2 is SYGVKD in the germline V gene. There are 14 residues in the CDR3. DNA for the CDR3: TGTGCCATCAGAGGACAGGGGGCAAATCAGCCCCAGCATTTT. It codes for CAIRGQGANQPQHF.

As regards this clone: Distinct nucleotide sequences in the sample also encode this CDR3. The V gene is TRBV3-1 (or the pseudogene TRBV3-2), the J gene TRBJ2-7; D call uncertain. The CDR3 has 12 amino acids. The V gene lost 0 bases and the J gene lost 3 bases, with 3 bases spanning the gap. Germline lookup yields CDR1 LGHDT and CDR2 YNNKEL (reference sequence). In nucleotides, the CDR3 is TGTGCCAGCAGCCAAGATCGCTACGAGCAGTACTTC. The encoded protein is CASSQDRYEQYF.

This clone was seen just once. V is TRBV27 and J is TRBJ1-6; maybe TRBD1 (6 bases). CDR1 is MNHEY, CDR2 SMNVEV, per germline (reference sequence). There are 19 residues in the CDR3. Between the trimmed V and J ends, which lost 3 bases and 5 bases, there was a span of 23 bases. CDR3 coding DNA: TGTGCCAGCAGTTTGAGGGGTGGGGACACCCTACCCAATAATTCACCCCTCCACTTT. It translates to CASSLRGGDTLPNNSPLHF.

This clone has just one count. The J gene is TRBJ1-4, the V gene TRBV10-1; 8 nucleotides line up with TRBD1. The CDR3 has 14 residues. CDR1 and CDR2 from the germline V gene are WNHNN and SYGVQD (reference sequence). V lost 3 bases and J lost 8; bases outside the gene matches: 5. This CDR3 is CASSEGTGREKLFF. The CDR3 DNA sequence: TGCGCCAGCAGTGAAGGGACAGGAAGAGAAAAACTGTTTTTT.

The CDR3 region is CASSTRGGQGDYGYTF. CDR3 nucleotides: TGTGCCAGCAGCACCCGAGGGGGACAGGGAGACTATGGCTACACCTTC. The chain carries TRBV3-1 (or the pseudogene TRBV3-2) and TRBJ1-2; the match to TRBD1 covers 9 bases. The length of the CDR3 is 16 residues. CDR1 LGHDT and CDR2 YNNKEL come from the germline V gene (reference sequence). J lost 3 bases, V lost 5 bases, and 10 bases had no gene match.

This sequence joins TRBV5-1 and TRBJ2-7; no clear D gene. V was clipped by 3 bases and J by 6 bases, with 16 bases between them. The CDR3 has 14 amino acids. Germline V gives CDR1 SGHRS, CDR2 YFSETQ. CDR3 nucleotide sequence: TGCGCCAGCAGCTCGCTAGACATTTCGGGCGAGCAGTACTTC. Translating gives CASSSLDISGEQYF.

The chain uses TRBV5-6 and TRBJ1-1; weak D call: TRBD1 (5 bases). Germline CDR1 is SGHDT and CDR2 is YYEEEE. The V and J ends lost 4 bases and 0 bases respectively, with 10 bases between them. This CDR3 spans 14 amino acids. The CDR3 is CASSLGGLNTEAFF. DNA for the CDR3: TGTGCCAGCAGCCTGGGGGGACTGAACACTGAAGCTTTCTTT.

The CDR3 DNA sequence: TGTGCCAGCAGTTTGAGCTCTGGGGCCAACGTCCTGACTTTC. Translated, it gives CASSLSSGANVLTF. The chain links TRBV27 to TRBJ2-6; D uncertain. V was shortened by 3 bases and J by 0 bases, with 3 bases between the two germline ends. CDR3 length: 14 amino acids. The germline V gene encodes CDR1 MNHEY and CDR2 SMNVEV (reference sequence). The variable domain in full, completed from reference TRBV27 and TRBJ2-6, reads EAQVTQNPRYLITVTGKKLTVTCSQNMNHEYMSWYRQDPGLGLRQIYYSMNVEVTDKGDVPEGYKVSRKEKRNFPLILESPSPNQTSLYFCASSLSSGANVLTFGAGSRLTVL.